This TCR beta chain was captured in a study of human versus mouse CDR3 diversity and MHC coevolution. Whole-study results and caveats: Clonal inequality was lowest in most of the three human donors.

The CDR3 totals 12 residues. V was pared by 6 bases and J by 2 bases, with 8 bases between. Germline V CDR1 and CDR2: MDHEN, SYDVKM. Cells were CD45RO-negative CD62L-positive naive CD4 T cells sorted from PBMCs. The assay was immunoSEQ multiplex PCR, and TCRdb's table has in-frame clones only and misses some. The sample shows about 81,000 clones, 85% to 95% of them seen only once. With regard to this clone: Its cognate antigen is unknown.

This rearrangement joins TRBV28 to TRBJ2-7, with D tentatively TRBD2 (5 bases). The sample comprised naive CD4+ T cells from blood. Described subset: CD45RO-negative CD62L-positive naive CD4 T cells. The receptor comes from a person aged 25-75 years in good health. CDR3 loop: CASRPGTYEQYF. The CDR3 nucleotides read TGTGCCAGCAGACCCGGGACCTACGAGCAGTACTTC.